This T cell receptor beta chain was documented in a study of cytomegalovirus exposure and HLA in healthy donors. These donors counted as nominally healthy when sampled, but unrecorded immune exposures were likely. About this clone itself: What it binds is unknown.

The CDR3 loop spans 14 amino acids. The V and J ends lost 5 bases and 2 bases respectively, with 13 bases between them. Germline V CDR1 and CDR2: LNHDA, SQIVND (reference sequence). With 60 Vbeta and 13 Jbeta primers, the PCR was carried out. The repertoire was sequenced with immunoSEQ multiplex PCR; TCRdb's copy has only in-frame clones and lacks some. This sample's clone table lists approximately 70,000 clones. Study findings and constraints: Accurate HLA-A and HLA-B prediction from TCR beta sequences was reported for most subjects. Cytomegalovirus-associated TCR beta chains were listed, numbering roughly 150. As confirmed in vitro, three CMV-associated chains were specific for CMV antigens.

The chain joins TRBV19 to TRBJ2-7; D may be TRBD2 (5 bases). The sample consisted of PBMCs. This receptor was identified in a woman in her 30s in good health and CMV-seronegative. The CDR3 coding sequence is TGTGCCAGTAGTGCAGCCAGTAGCGCCTACGAGCAGTACTTC. It specifies CASSAASSAYEQYF.